This T cell receptor beta chain was documented in a study of shared clonotypes between healthy human individuals. Findings of the study overall: Researchers found naive subsets generally carried larger estimated richness than memory subsets. Despite large depth, sorted-subset datasets appeared incompletely sequenced.

Regarding this clone: The target antigen is unknown.

CDR1 SGHDT and CDR2 YYEEEE come from the germline V gene. The J segment lost 6 bases and the V segment lost 0 bases, leaving 6 bases of the junction unmatched. The CDR3 has 15 residues. TCRdb keeps only in-frame clones here, not all; method: immunoSEQ multiplex PCR. Of about 1.1 million clones in the sample, about 80% were seen once. Healthy HIV-negative adults with no recent acute infections or vaccinations were recruited as donors. Sequencing used memory CD4+ T cells from PBMCs. Described subset: CD45RA-negative fraction. The chain uses TRBV5-6 and TRBJ2-5, with 9 nucleotides matching TRBD2. The receptor was derived from a man between 18 and 29 years old in good health. Some clones in this sample may be carry-over from other donors' samples. The CDR3 nucleotides are TGTGCCAGCAGCTTGGGGGGTAGCGGGAGAAAGACCCAGTACTTC. Its translation is CASSLGGSGRKTQYF.